The rows below give T cell receptor beta chains drawn from one sample of a study of T cell clones after liver transplantation. Assay: immunoSEQ multiplex PCR; the TCRdb copy retains only in-frame clones and omits some. The sample contains 68,000 or so clones, over 90% of which appear only once. The sequencing here drew on CD4+ T cells from blood, taken less than 26 months after liver transplant. The origin of the receptors is a human patient who received a liver transplant. Some T cells may arise from the graft donor. Both conserved end residues are part of each CDR3. The D gene is left open where the match is weak. Rows give clone size only sometimes, using once, few, many, or a class for an expanded clone.

j_call clone_size d_call v_call cdr3_aa cdr3_nt
TRBJ2-3 - TRBD2 TRBV5-1 CASSLAGGSTDTQYF TGCGCCAGCAGCCTAGCGGGAGGTAGTACAGATACGCAGTATTTT
TRBJ2-3 - TRBD1 TRBV5-1 CASSFPGQSTDTQYF TGCGCCAGCAGCTTTCCGGGACAGAGCACAGATACGCAGTATTTT
TRBJ2-7 - - TRBV7-9 CASSFDGSDEQYF TGTGCCAGCAGCTTTGACGGGAGCGATGAGCAGTACTTC
TRBJ1-2 once - TRBV11-2 CASSLQSASYGYTF TGTGCCAGCAGCTTGCAGTCAGCAAGCTATGGCTACACCTTC
TRBJ2-7 - - TRBV6-5 CASSSTLGREQYF TGTGCCAGCAGTTCTACCCTTGGAAGGGAGCAGTACTTC
TRBJ2-7 - - TRBV7-2 CASSWPPSPEQYF TGTGCCAGCAGCTGGCCGCCCTCCCCCGAGCAGTACTTC
TRBJ1-4 - - TRBV28 CASSSLGEKLFF TGTGCCAGCAGTTCCCTTGGCGAAAAACTGTTTTTT
TRBJ2-1 - - TRBV5-1 CASSFSVVGGRNNEQFF TGCGCCAGCAGCTTTTCCGTCGTGGGAGGTCGGAACAATGAGCAGTTCTTC
TRBJ2-5 - - TRBV14 CASSKKETQYF TGTGCCAGCAGCAAAAAAGAGACCCAGTACTTC
TRBJ2-1 - - TRBV11-3 CASSKPGYSDNEQFF TGTGCCAGCAGCAAACCGGGATACTCTGACAATGAGCAGTTCTTC
TRBJ2-5 - - TRBV18 CASSGGIQETQYF TGTGCCAGCTCTGGGGGGATCCAAGAGACCCAGTACTTC
TRBJ2-7 few - TRBV5-1 CASSYPMQGASYEQYF TGCGCCAGCAGCTACCCTATGCAGGGAGCCTCCTACGAGCAGTACTTC
TRBJ2-7 - TRBD1 TRBV6-5 CASSRDRSTYEQYF TGTGCCAGCAGCCGGGACAGATCGACCTACGAGCAGTACTTC
TRBJ2-2 - TRBD2 TRBV27 CASHRTSGSSGELFF TGTGCCAGCCACAGGACTAGCGGGAGTTCCGGGGAGCTGTTTTTT
TRBJ2-5 - - TRBV15 CATSRDPGETQYF TGTGCCACCAGCAGAGATCCGGGGGAGACCCAGTACTTC
TRBJ2-7 - - TRBV11-2 CASSYLRMNHRYEQYF TGTGCCAGCAGCTACCTCAGGATGAACCACCGTTACGAGCAGTACTTC
TRBJ2-5 - TRBD1 TRBV19 CASSIGMGRGETQYF TGTGCCAGTAGTATAGGAATGGGCAGGGGGGAGACCCAGTACTTC
TRBJ1-2 - TRBD1 TRBV2 CASSPYQGDNYGYTF TGTGCCAGCAGCCCCTACCAGGGGGATAACTATGGCTACACCTTC
TRBJ2-1 - - TRBV18 CASSPRNIASYNEQFF TGTGCCAGCTCACCAAGGAACATTGCCTCCTACAATGAGCAGTTCTTC
TRBJ2-2 few TRBD1 TRBV11-3 CASTTGGYGELFF TGTGCCAGCACAACAGGGGGATATGGGGAGCTGTTTTTT
TRBJ1-1 - - TRBV6-5 CASSPNTEAFF TGTGCCAGCAGCCCAAACACTGAAGCTTTCTTT
TRBJ2-7 - - TRBV11-3 CASSLVTGPGYEQYF TGTGCCAGCAGCTTAGTAACAGGGCCAGGGTACGAGCAGTACTTC
TRBJ1-3 - - TRBV10-2 CASSELGNTIYF TGCGCCAGCAGTGAGCTTGGAAACACCATATATTTT
TRBJ2-3 - TRBD1 TRBV4-1 CASSQPGTGIADTQYF TGCGCCAGCAGCCAACCCGGGACAGGGATTGCAGATACGCAGTATTTT
TRBJ2-1 - - TRBV29-1 CSVNDVASGNEQFF TGCAGCGTGAACGACGTGGCCTCAGGCAATGAGCAGTTCTTC
TRBJ2-1 - - TRBV18 CASSQTGTNNEQFF TGTGCCAGTTCCCAGACGGGTACGAACAATGAGCAGTTCTTC
TRBJ1-5 - - TRBV4-3 CASSQDPYSNQPQHF TGCGCCAGCAGCCAAGACCCCTATAGCAATCAGCCCCAGCATTTT
TRBJ2-7 - TRBD1 TRBV6-4 CASSEKRGRIFWEQYF TGTGCCAGCAGTGAAAAGAGGGGGCGCATCTTTTGGGAGCAGTACTTC
TRBJ1-4 - - TRBV11-2 CASGFPIGTNEKLFF TGTGCCAGCGGATTCCCTATAGGGACGAACGAAAAACTGTTTTTT
TRBJ1-1 - - TRBV29-1 CSVGRGDTEAFF TGCAGCGTTGGGCGGGGGGACACTGAAGCTTTCTTT
TRBJ2-3 - - TRBV28 CASTRRLSDTQYF TGTGCCAGCACAAGACGCCTCTCCGATACGCAGTATTTT
TRBJ2-7 - - TRBV18 CASSPGRSSYEQYF TGTGCCAGCTCACCAGGGCGGAGCTCCTACGAGCAGTACTTC
TRBJ2-2 - TRBD1 TRBV5-1 CASSFGTGSGTGELFF TGCGCCAGCAGCTTCGGGACAGGGTCAGGCACCGGGGAGCTGTTTTTT
TRBJ2-5 - TRBD2 TRBV5-6 CASSLRGLAEETQYF TGTGCCAGCAGCTTAAGGGGACTAGCGGAAGAGACCCAGTACTTC
TRBJ2-2 - - TRBV4-3 CASSQVSVGELFF TGCGCCAGCAGCCAAGTCTCGGTCGGGGAGCTGTTTTTT
TRBJ2-1 - TRBD2 TRBV18 CASSPPGRGGEQFF TGTGCCAGCTCACCCCCCGGGAGGGGGGGTGAGCAGTTCTTC